The 6 T cell receptor beta chains reported below all come from one sample, sequenced in a study of early T cells in non-severe SARS-CoV-2 infection. TCRdb re-called the 5' RACE reads through MiXCR, storing one row per CDR3 protein. The top ten clones hold roughly 4.2% of a sample with over 50,000 distinct CDR3 sequences, 8.2% of them seen once. The sequenced material came from whole blood. The receptors come from an adult who was a healthcare worker with PCR-confirmed SARS-CoV-2 infection or an uninfected control (not recorded which).

This clonotype came up many times. The gene calls are TRBV27 and TRBJ2-3; TRBD2 matches at 12 bases. From germline, CDR1 is MNHEY and CDR2 SMNVEV (reference sequence). The CDR3 length is 16 residues. The junction had 9 bases not matched to a gene; V was cut back by 5 bases and J by 6 bases. This CDR3 reads CASSNPSGGAVDTQYF. In DNA form, the CDR3 reads TGTGCCAGCAGTAACCCTAGCGGGGGGGCCGTGGATACGCAGTATTTT.

This clonotype was detected a few times. The chain recombines TRBV30 with TRBJ2-4; D might be TRBD1 or TRBD2, each matching 6 bases. CDR1 is GTSNPN and CDR2 is SVGIG in the germline V gene (reference sequence). Trimming removed 5 bases at V and 8 bases at J, with 10 bases between. The CDR3 covers 11 residues. The CDR3 DNA follows: TGTGCCTGGGGAAGGGGGGACATTCAGTACTTC. Amino acids: CAWGRGDIQYF.

There are a few counts of this clonotype. The chain joins TRBV28 to TRBJ2-1; D possibly uses TRBD1 or TRBD2 (5 bases each). CDR3 length: 14 residues. V lost 3 bases and J lost 6, with 12 bases in between. Germline CDR1 is MDHEN and CDR2 is SYDVKM. The CDR3 here is CASSFRGGFNEQFF. The DNA of the CDR3 is TGTGCCAGCAGTTTTCGGGGCGGCTTCAATGAGCAGTTCTTC. Complete variable domain (other parts from reference TRBV28 and TRBJ2-1): DVKVTQSSRYLVKRTGEKVFLECVQDMDHENMFWYRQDPGLGLRLIYFSYDVKMKEKGDIPEGYSVSREKKERFSLILESASTNQTSMYLCASSFRGGFNEQFFGPGTRLTVL.

A few counts support this clonotype. The rearrangement links TRBV5-1 to TRBJ2-7, with a weak D call TRBD1 (5 bases). The V end was cut by 3 bases, the J end by 5 bases, with 15 bases between. CDR1 is SGHRS, CDR2 YFSETQ, per germline. CDR3 length: 14 residues. The CDR3 nucleotides are TGCGCCAGCAGCTCAGGGCTTGAGGCGGACGAGCAGTACTTC. It is translated as CASSSGLEADEQYF.

This clonotype was observed a handful of times. The genes are TRBV20-1 and TRBJ2-7; TRBD1 matches 7 bases. CDR3 length: 18 amino acids. Germline CDR1 and CDR2: DFQATT and SNEGSKA (reference sequence). The trim removed 0 bases at V and 5 bases at J, leaving 19 bases unmatched. The DNA of the CDR3 is TGCAGTGCTAGAGATCTGGCCGTCGGAAAGACAGGGCTCAACGAGCAGTACTTC. Translating gives CSARDLAVGKTGLNEQYF.

This clonotype came up many times. The gene calls are TRBV20-1 and TRBJ1-1; 7 bases are a match to TRBD1. The germline V gene has CDR1 DFQATT and CDR2 SNEGSKA (reference sequence). V gave up 6 bases and J gave up 4 bases; unmatched junction bases: 5. The CDR3 has 12 amino acids. The CDR3 sequence is CSASRTGTEAFF. Written as DNA, the CDR3 is TGCAGTGCAAGTCGGACAGGCACTGAAGCTTTCTTT.